Listed below are T cell receptor beta chains from one sample, sequenced in a study of T cell responses to AZD1222 COVID-19 vaccine. The repertoire was sequenced with immunoSEQ multiplex PCR; TCRdb's copy has only in-frame clones and lacks some. Found here are approximately 180,000 clones, more than 70% of them singletons; the top ten hold 25% to 30%. Sequences were derived from peripheral blood, sampled 28 days after the second AZD1222 dose. These receptors were collected from an adult who received the AZD1222 COVID-19 vaccine. Each CDR3 is given with its conserved first and last residue. The order of the fields is D gene, J gene, clone size, V gene, CDR3 DNA, CDR3 protein. D genes are given only for firm matches. A clone size is listed for some rows: how often the clone was seen (once, few, many), or a class if it is expanded.

>TRBD1|TRBJ1-4|.|TRBV18
TGTGCCAGCAACAGGGGGCTCGATGAAAAACTGTTTTTT
CASNRGLDEKLFF
>.|TRBJ2-7|.|TRBV5-1
TGCGCCAGCAGCTTGGAGAGGGGTAACTACGAGCAGTACTTC
CASSLERGNYEQYF
>.|TRBJ2-7|.|TRBV7-2
TGTGCCAGCAGCTTGGGCGGGAAAAGGTCCTACGAGCAGTACTTC
CASSLGGKRSYEQYF
>.|TRBJ2-2|.|TRBV19
TGTGCCAGTAGGAGGGTGGGGGAGAACACCGGGGAGCTGTTTTTT
CASRRVGENTGELFF
>.|TRBJ2-2|.|TRBV5-4
TGTGCCAGCAGGCTAGCGCATAACACCGGGGAGCTGTTTTTT
CASRLAHNTGELFF
>.|TRBJ2-3|once|TRBV7-2
TGTGCCAGCAGCCCTATATACACAGATACGCAGTATTTT
CASSPIYTDTQYF
>.|TRBJ2-7|.|TRBV7-9
TGTGCCAGCAGCTTATACCCTCCGGCCGGTTCCTACGAGCAGTACTTC
CASSLYPPAGSYEQYF
>TRBD1|TRBJ2-7|.|TRBV28
TGTGCCAGCAGTTGGACAGGGGGACCCTACGAGCAGTACTTC
CASSWTGGPYEQYF
>.|TRBJ2-6|.|TRBV24-1
TGTGCCACCAGTGCCCCCGGTAGCTCTGGGGCCAACGTCCTGACTTTC
CATSAPGSSGANVLTF
>.|TRBJ1-1|.|TRBV11-1
TGTGCCAGCAGCTTAGGTGTCGGAGGGTTTGAAGCTTTCTTT
CASSLGVGGFEAFF
>TRBD1|TRBJ1-1|.|TRBV6-5
TGTGCCAGCAGTTACCGGGGACAGGTGGACACTGAAGCTTTCTTT
CASSYRGQVDTEAFF
>TRBD1|TRBJ1-5|once|TRBV6-2/TRBV6-3
TGTGCCAGCAGTTACTCGAGGACAGGGGACAATCAGCCCCAGCATTTT
CASSYSRTGDNQPQHF
>TRBD2|TRBJ2-7|.|TRBV5-1
TGCGCCAGCAGCTTGGAAGCGGGAACTTACGAGCAGTACTTC
CASSLEAGTYEQYF
>.|TRBJ2-7|.|TRBV28
TGTGCCAGCAGTTTATGCGGGCAGGTCTACGAGCAGTACTTC
CASSLCGQVYEQYF
>.|TRBJ2-7|.|TRBV6-5
TGTGCCAGCAGTTACTGGGACGAGCAGTACTTC
CASSYWDEQYF
>TRBD2|TRBJ2-1|.|TRBV3-1/TRBV3-2
TGTGCCAGCAGCCTCTTGGCTAGCGGGGCGGGGAATGAGCAGTTCTTC
CASSLLASGAGNEQFF